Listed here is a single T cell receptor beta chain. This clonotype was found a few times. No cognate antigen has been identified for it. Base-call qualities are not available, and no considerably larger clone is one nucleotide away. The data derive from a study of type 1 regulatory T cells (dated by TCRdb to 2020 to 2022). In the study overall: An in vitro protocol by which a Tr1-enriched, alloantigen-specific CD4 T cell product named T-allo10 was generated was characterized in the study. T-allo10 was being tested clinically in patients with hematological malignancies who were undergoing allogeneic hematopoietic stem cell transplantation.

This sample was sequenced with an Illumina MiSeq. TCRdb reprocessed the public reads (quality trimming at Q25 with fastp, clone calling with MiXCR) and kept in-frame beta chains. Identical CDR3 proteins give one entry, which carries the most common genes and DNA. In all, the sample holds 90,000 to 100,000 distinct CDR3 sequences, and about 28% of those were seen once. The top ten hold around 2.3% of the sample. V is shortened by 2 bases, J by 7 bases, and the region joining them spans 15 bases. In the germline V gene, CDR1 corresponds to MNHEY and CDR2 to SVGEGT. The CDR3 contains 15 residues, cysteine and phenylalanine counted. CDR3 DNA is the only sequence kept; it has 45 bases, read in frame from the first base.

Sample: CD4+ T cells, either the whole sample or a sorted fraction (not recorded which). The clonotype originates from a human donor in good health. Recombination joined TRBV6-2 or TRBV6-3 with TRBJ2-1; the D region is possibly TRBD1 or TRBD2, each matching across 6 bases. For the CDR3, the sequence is CASSYPRLGGNEQFF. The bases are TGTGCCAGCAGTTACCCCCGACTAGGGGGGAATGAGCAGTTCTTC.